This T cell receptor (beta chain) was sequenced in a study of T-cell memory formation after mild COVID-19. Trimming removed 3 bases from V and 0 bases from J, with 5 bases in between. The germline CDR1 and CDR2 sequences are LNHDA and SQIVND (reference sequence). The CDR3 extends over 13 amino acids. TCRdb recomputed calls from the 5' RACE reads with MiXCR, one row per CDR3 protein. The sample lists around 200,000 distinct CDR3 sequences; about 20% were seen once. This clonotype has more than one count but fewer than ten. The antigen is not known. General study points: Among clones contracting day 15 to 85, CD4/CD8 was balanced, whereas later expanders leaned CD4+.

The chain links TRBV19 to TRBJ1-1; D remains ambiguous. This clonotype was sampled from an adult woman who had mild COVID-19 (a few samples of this study predate the infection). Cell type and time point are not known. Sequenced material: PBMCs or a T cell subset sorted from them (not recorded which). This chain's CDR3 is CASSISLNTEAFF. The DNA for the CDR3 is TGTGCCAGTAGTATTTCGTTGAACACTGAAGCTTTCTTT.